This TCR beta chain is drawn from a study of CD8 T cells in Susac syndrome. Germline CDR1 is SQVTM and CDR2 is ANQGSEA. With 5 bases removed from V and 0 bases from J, the gap between germline ends came to 11 bases. CDR3 length: 14 amino acids. After extraction with the RNeasy kit, roughly 0.45 to 1 ug of the RNA was reverse transcribed using random hexamers. TCRdb passed the immunoSEQ multiplex PCR reads through MiXCR, listing each CDR3 protein once. The data hold approximately 110,000 distinct CDR3 sequences, with 90% to 95% observed a single time. TCR beta sequencing was performed on blood CD8+ and CD4+ T cells. The controls, all healthy donors, were matched for age and sex.

The chain joins TRBV29-1 to TRBJ2-4; D is undetermined. Sequencing was done on a sample of CD4+ T cells from PBMCs. This clonotype was obtained from a human donor in good health. The CDR3 DNA reads TGCAGCGTTAAAACACGATTAGCCAAAAACATTCAGTACTTC. Residues: CSVKTRLAKNIQYF.